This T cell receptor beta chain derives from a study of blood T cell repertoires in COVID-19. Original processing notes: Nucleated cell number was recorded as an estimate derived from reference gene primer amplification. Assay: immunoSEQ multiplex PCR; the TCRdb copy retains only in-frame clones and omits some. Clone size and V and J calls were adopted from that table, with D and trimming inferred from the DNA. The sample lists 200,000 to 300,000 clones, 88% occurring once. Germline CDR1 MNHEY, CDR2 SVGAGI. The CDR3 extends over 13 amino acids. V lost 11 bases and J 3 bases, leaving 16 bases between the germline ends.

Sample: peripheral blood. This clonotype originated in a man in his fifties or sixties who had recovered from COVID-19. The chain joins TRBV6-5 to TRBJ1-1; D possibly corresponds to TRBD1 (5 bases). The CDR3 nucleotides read TGTGCCTCTCTCAGGGAAGAATACACTGAAGCTTTCTTT. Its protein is CASLREEYTEAFF.